What follows are 32 T cell receptor beta chains derived from one specimen sequenced in a study of T-cell memory formation after mild COVID-19. TCRdb reprocessed the 5' RACE reads via MiXCR and lists one record per CDR3 protein. The table has roughly 250,000 distinct CDR3 sequences, approximately 16% seen once. Sequenced material: PBMCs or a T cell subset sorted from them (not recorded which). These TCRs come from a man aged 18-30 years who had mild COVID-19 (a few samples of this study predate the infection). Cell type and time point are not known.

The chain recombines TRBV5-1 with TRBJ2-2; D tentatively reads TRBD1 or TRBD2 (5 bases each). Germline V gene sequence: CDR1 SGHRS, CDR2 YFSETQ. The CDR3 loop spans 12 amino acids. V dropped 3 bases and J dropped 7 bases, with 7 bases sitting between them. The CDR3 protein is CASSWGNGELFF. The CDR3, as DNA: TGCGCCAGCAGCTGGGGGAACGGGGAGCTGTTTTTT.

This clonotype was counted between two and nine times. The rearrangement links TRBV9 to TRBJ2-3; 7 nucleotides agree with TRBD2. This CDR3 spans 16 amino acids. Germline assignment: CDR1 SGDLS and CDR2 YYNGEE. The trim removed 4 bases at V and 5 bases at J, leaving 13 bases unmatched. DNA of the CDR3: TGTGCCAGCAGCCCGCGTGACCGGGGGGAAGGAGATACGCAGTATTTT. Amino acid sequence: CASSPRDRGEGDTQYF.

The chain combines TRBV12-3 or TRBV12-4 with TRBJ1-5; D is unclear. This CDR3 is 16 amino acids long. Trimming pared 5 bases from V and 2 bases from J, leaving 16 bases between. The DNA of the CDR3 is TGTGCCAGCAGTCCGGTTCATGGTCTCGGCAATCAGCCCCAGCATTTT. Residues: CASSPVHGLGNQPQHF.

This clonotype occurred a few times. The V gene is TRBV20-1, the J gene TRBJ2-3; TRBD1 matches 9 bases. V was clipped by 1 base and J by 4 bases; unmatched bases: 9. The CDR3 contains 16 residues. Looked up from germline, CDR1 is DFQATT and CDR2 is SNEGSKA (reference sequence). CDR3 in amino acids: CSARVWEQGAPDTQYF. CDR3 DNA sequence: TGCAGTGCTAGAGTCTGGGAACAGGGGGCCCCAGATACGCAGTATTTT.

A word on this clonotype: Given a much more abundant clone one base away, this may be a read error. The V and J genes are TRBV5-1 and TRBJ2-3, with 7 bases matching TRBD2. The CDR3 has 14 residues. The germline CDR1 and CDR2 sequences are SGHRS and YFSETQ. With V trimmed by 4 bases and J by 5 bases, 7 bases remained unmatched. CDR3 sequence reads: CASSMGAGQDTQYF. The CDR3 nucleotides are TGCGCCAGCAGCATGGGAGCGGGGCAAGATACGCAGTATTTT.

The genes are TRBV13 and TRBJ2-6, with TRBD2 matching over 7 bases. Trimming at V came to 5 bases and at J to 4 bases, leaving 5 bases not matched to a gene. Germline CDR1 PRHDT, CDR2 FYEKMQ (reference sequence). This CDR3 contains 15 residues. CDR3 coding DNA: TGTGCCAGCAGCGCCCTGACTAGCGGGGCCAACGTCCTGACTTTC. It specifies CASSALTSGANVLTF.

This chain joins TRBV19 and TRBJ2-7; a possible D gene is TRBD1 (5 bases). The V gene lost 7 bases and the J gene lost 3 bases, with 13 bases spanning the gap. The CDR3 totals 13 residues. CDR1 LNHDA and CDR2 SQIVND come from the germline V gene (reference sequence). The CDR3 nucleotides are TGTGCCAGTACCCAGGGCCCGGACTACGAGCAGTACTTC. Protein sequence: CASTQGPDYEQYF.

The V call is TRBV5-6, the J call TRBJ2-7, with TRBD2 as a possible D gene (6 bases). Germline lookup yields CDR1 SGHDT and CDR2 YYEEEE. Between the trimmed V and J ends, which lost 4 bases and 3 bases, there was a span of 11 bases. The CDR3 runs 13 residues. The chain's CDR3 is CASSRVEGYEQYV. CDR3 nucleotide sequence: TGTGCCAGCAGCCGGGTGGAGGGCTACGAGCAGTACGTC.

The rearrangement joins TRBV3-1 to TRBJ1-6; 10 positions match TRBD1. The junction had 5 bases not matched to a gene; V was cut back by 4 bases and J by 8 bases. Germline values: CDR1 LGHDT, CDR2 YNNKEL (reference sequence). There are 15 residues in the CDR3. The CDR3 region has the DNA TGTGCCAGCAGCCCTCCGGGACAGGGGTATTCACCCCTCCACTTT. It is translated as CASSPPGQGYSPLHF. Supplemented by reference TRBV3-1 and TRBJ1-6, the full variable domain reads DTAVSQTPKYLVTQMGNDKSIKCEQNLGHDTMYWYKQDSKKFLKIMFSYNNKELIINETVPNRFSPKSPDKAHLNLHINSLELGDSAVYFCASSPPGQGYSPLHFGNGTRLTVT.

Only a few counts were recorded for this clonotype. The chain has TRBV12-3 or TRBV12-4 and TRBJ1-2, with D tentatively TRBD1 (5 bases). The CDR3 extends over 13 amino acids. V was cut by 8 bases and J by 8 bases, with 18 bases left in between. Written as DNA, the CDR3 is TGTGCCAGCGTGGGGTCTGGTTGGGGCGGCTACACCTTC. Its translation is CASVGSGWGGYTF.

The chain employs TRBV7-2 and TRBJ1-2; 8 bases agree with TRBD1. Germline loops: CDR1 SGHTA, CDR2 FQGNSA. This CDR3 has 15 residues. V gave up 1 base and J gave up 4 bases; unmatched junction bases: 5. In DNA, the CDR3 is TGTGCCAGCAGCTTAGGGACAGGGAGTTCCTATGGCTACACCTTC. This gives the protein CASSLGTGSSYGYTF.

V gene TRBV5-5 combines with J gene TRBJ2-7, with D possibly called TRBD1 or TRBD2 (5 bases each). The CDR3 contains 14 residues. In germline, CDR1 is SGHKS, CDR2 YYEKEE (reference sequence). Trimming cost V 4 bases and J 1 base, with 12 bases left between them. The CDR3 DNA follows: TGTGCCAGCAGCAGGATCAGGGAGTCCTACGAGCAGTACGTC. As protein: CASSRIRESYEQYV.

This clonotype was detected ten times or more. This rearrangement joins TRBV7-2 to TRBJ1-3; TRBD1 matches 7 bases. V shed 6 bases and J 0 bases; nucleotides not matched to a gene: 2. This CDR3 is built from 14 residues. Looked up from germline, CDR1 is SGHTA and CDR2 is FQGNSA. CDR3 coding DNA: TGTGCCAGCAGTCAGGGGGTCTCTGGAAACACCATATATTTT. Protein product: CASSQGVSGNTIYF.

This clonotype turned up a few times. The V call is TRBV9, the J call TRBJ2-3; D is ambiguous. Germline loops: CDR1 SGDLS, CDR2 YYNGEE. V was shortened by 0 bases and J by 4 bases, with 12 bases between the two germline ends. The CDR3 is made up of 15 amino acids. The CDR3 reads CASSVDHTNSDTQYF. The CDR3, as DNA: TGTGCCAGCAGCGTAGATCACACCAACTCAGATACGCAGTATTTT.

A single count supports this clonotype. This chain joins TRBV7-8 and TRBJ1-1; D unresolved. Germline CDR1 reads SGHVS; CDR2 reads FQNEAQ. Deletions cut 3 bases from V and 11 bases from J, with 10 bases between. This CDR3 contains 11 residues. CDR3 coding DNA: TGTGCCAGCAGCTTCGGGCAGAGGGCTTTCTTT. Translated: CASSFGQRAFF.

Ten or more counts support this clonotype. The gene calls are TRBV20-1 and TRBJ2-7; tentative D call: TRBD2 (5 bases). Germline V CDR1 and CDR2: DFQATT, SNEGSKA (reference sequence). The CDR3 loop spans 11 amino acids. CDR3 protein: CRLRTLYEQYF. The CDR3 DNA reads as TGCCGTCTCCGGACTCTCTACGAGCAGTACTTC.

The chain recombines TRBV5-1 with TRBJ1-6; 9 bases match TRBD1. The CDR3 extends over 15 amino acids. With V trimmed by 4 bases and J by 7 bases, 6 bases remained unmatched. Germline V gene sequence: CDR1 SGHRS, CDR2 YFSETQ. The CDR3 sequence: CASSRTGEHNSPLHF. CDR3 nucleotide sequence: TGCGCCAGCAGCAGGACAGGGGAACACAATTCACCCCTCCACTTT.

The chain employs TRBV5-1 and TRBJ1-2; maybe TRBD1 (6 bases). V lost 4 bases to trimming and J lost 8 bases, with 18 bases between them. There are 14 residues in the CDR3. In germline, CDR1 is SGHRS, CDR2 YFSETQ. The DNA of the CDR3 is TGCGCCAGCAGCATAACACAGGGATCGGGCGGCTACACCTTC. Translation: CASSITQGSGGYTF.

This clonotype showed up just a few times. This chain joins TRBV18 and TRBJ1-4; D may be TRBD1 (6 bases). Germline assignment: CDR1 KGHSH and CDR2 LQKENI. With 2 bases removed from V and 5 bases from J, the gap between germline ends came to 12 bases. There are 15 residues in the CDR3. This CDR3 is CASSPSRGQNEKLFF. Here the CDR3 DNA reads TGTGCCAGCTCACCATCCCGGGGGCAGAATGAAAAACTGTTTTTT. The entire variable domain, with the rest obtained from reference TRBV18 and TRBJ1-4, is as follows: NAGVMQNPRHLVRRRGQEARLRCSPMKGHSHVYWYRQLPEEGLKFMVYLQKENIIDESGMPKERFSAEFPKEGPSILRIQQVVRGDSAAYFCASSPSRGQNEKLFFGSGTQLSVL.

This sequence joins TRBV20-1 and TRBJ2-1, with TRBD1 matching 10 bases. Germline loops: CDR1 DFQATT, CDR2 SNEGSKA (reference sequence). The CDR3 runs to 15 residues. V trimming: 3 bases; J trimming: 8 bases; junction bases outside the gene matches: 10. CDR3 bases: TGCAGTGCTAGTGCCTGGGGGACAGGGGCTTATGAGCAGTTCTTC. This codes for CSASAWGTGAYEQFF.

This clonotype was recorded at least ten times. The V and J genes are TRBV7-8 and TRBJ2-1, with a weak D call TRBD2 (7 bases). V lost 3 bases and J lost 9, with 15 bases in between. The CDR3 consists of 14 residues. The germline gives CDR1 SGHVS, CDR2 FQNEAQ. DNA of the CDR3: TGTGCCAGCAGCTTGGGGGGGCTTTCGGGTGAGCAGTTCTTC. Residues: CASSLGGLSGEQFF.

This sequence joins TRBV7-2 and TRBJ2-7; D uncertain. CDR1 is SGHTA, CDR2 FQGNSA, per germline. V gave up 2 bases and J gave up 2 bases, with 7 bases separating them. The CDR3 contains 13 residues. DNA of the CDR3: TGTGCCAGCAGCTTAACGGACCCCTACGAGCAGTACTTC. Translating it yields CASSLTDPYEQYF.

The sample holds a few counts of this clonotype. This rearrangement joins TRBV29-1 to TRBJ2-1; possibly TRBD1 for D (5 bases). The CDR3 has 13 residues. From germline, CDR1 is SQVTM and CDR2 ANQGSEA. V lost 3 bases, J lost 6 bases, and 12 bases lay in between. CDR3 DNA sequence: TGCAGCGTTGAGGCTGAAGACAGCAATGAGCAGTTCTTC. Protein product: CSVEAEDSNEQFF.

This clonotype has just a few counts. The chain carries TRBV20-1 and TRBJ2-3; D gene unclear. The germline CDR1 and CDR2 sequences are DFQATT and SNEGSKA (reference sequence). This CDR3 has 12 residues. V shed 5 bases and J shed 2 bases, with 8 bases lying between them. This CDR3 reads CSAGSSTDTQYF. In DNA form, the CDR3 reads TGCAGTGCTGGATCATCCACAGATACGCAGTATTTT.

This clonotype has just a few counts. The V gene is TRBV10-3, the J gene TRBJ1-1; D gene ambiguous. Trimming removed 1 base from V and 2 bases from J, with 5 bases in between. In germline, CDR1 is ENHRY, CDR2 SYGVKD. The CDR3 is 13 residues long. The CDR3 region has the DNA TGTGCCATCAGTGAGTTGGCAAACACTGAAGCTTTCTTT. It encodes CAISELANTEAFF.

Only a few counts were recorded for this clonotype. The chain links TRBV9 to TRBJ1-1; D is unresolved. This CDR3 comprises 13 residues. CDR1 is SGDLS and CDR2 is YYNGEE in the germline V gene. V lost 1 base and J lost 2, with 6 bases in between. DNA of the CDR3: TGTGCCAGCAGCGTATACAGTAACACTGAAGCTTTCTTT. As protein: CASSVYSNTEAFF.

The J gene is TRBJ1-3, the V gene TRBV12-5; D is uncertain. The germline V gene encodes CDR1 LGHNT and CDR2 FRNRAP. This CDR3 is 11 amino acids long. V was cut by 3 bases and J by 7 bases, with 4 bases left in between. CDR3 DNA: TGTGCTAGTGGTTTTCGGAACACCATATATTTT. It is translated as CASGFRNTIYF.

This clonotype was seen many times. This chain joins TRBV12-5 and TRBJ2-3, with 11 bases identical to TRBD1. This CDR3 has 16 amino acids. The V and J ends lost 7 bases and 1 base, in that order; junction bases with no gene match: 7. Per germline, CDR1 LGHNT and CDR2 FRNRAP. The CDR3 loop reads CASARTGGEGTDTQYF. DNA for the CDR3: TGTGCTAGTGCCAGGACAGGGGGCGAGGGCACAGATACGCAGTATTTT.

This clonotype was detected a few times. J is TRBJ1-4 and V is TRBV7-9; perhaps TRBD1 as D (5 bases). The germline V gene has CDR1 SEHNR and CDR2 FQNEAQ (reference sequence). The CDR3 totals 17 residues. V gave up 4 bases and J gave up 0 bases, with 15 bases separating them. CDR3: CASSSVWGRATNEKLFF. The CDR3 coding sequence is TGTGCCAGCAGCTCGGTGTGGGGACGTGCAACTAATGAAAAACTGTTTTTT.

This clonotype was counted only a few times. The rearrangement links TRBV4-2 to TRBJ2-3, with TRBD2 matching over 9 bases. The CDR3 extends over 18 amino acids. Germline V gives CDR1 LGHNA, CDR2 YNFKEQ. Trimming took 0 bases from V and 2 from J; bases not matched to a gene: 9. The CDR3 region has the DNA TGTGCCAGCAGCCAAGAGGGGACGACTAGCGGTTTCACAGATACGCAGTATTTT. It yields the protein CASSQEGTTSGFTDTQYF.

Details on this clonotype: Compared with germline, one end of the junction differs, possibly owing to a read error. This chain uses TRBV12-3 or TRBV12-4 with TRBJ2-3; a weak D match, TRBD1 (6 bases). This CDR3 has 17 amino acids. The CDR3 DNA sequence: TGTGCCAGCAGCTTAGTTAGCGCAGGGGAAGACACAGATACGCAGTATTTT. It specifies CASSLVSAGEDTDTQYF.

V and J are TRBV5-1 and TRBJ2-3; TRBD2 aligns across 8 bases. This CDR3 comprises 16 residues. V lost 0 bases and J lost 1; bases outside the gene matches: 4. CDR1 SGHRS and CDR2 YFSETQ come from the germline V gene. The CDR3, as DNA: TGCGCCAGCAGCTTGGCCCAACTAGCGGGCACAGATACGCAGTATTTT. Residues: CASSLAQLAGTDTQYF. Based on the CDR3 plus reference TRBV5-1 and TRBJ2-3, the full variable domain is KAGVTQTPRYLIKTRGQQVTLSCSPISGHRSVSWYQQTPGQGLQFLFEYFSETQRNKGNFPGRFSGRQFSNSRSEMNVSTLELGDSALYLCASSLAQLAGTDTQYFGPGTRLTVL.